A single sample is the source of the 21 T cell receptor beta chains below, sequenced in a study of T-cell reconstitution after alpha-beta-depleted transplantation in children. Molecular barcoding with unique molecular identifiers was used for the TCRbeta library. TCRdb re-called the PCR reads through MiXCR, storing one row per CDR3 protein. The data show 450,000 to 700,000 distinct CDR3 sequences, 27% seen once. The sample here was PBMCs, taken before TCRalphabeta/CD19-depleted stem cell transplant. Every receptor here comes from a boy younger than two with Wiskott-Aldrich syndrome, due to receive a stem cell transplant.

This CDR3 is CASCARDRGLGANVLTF. The CDR3 region has the DNA TGTGCCAGCTGCGCCCGGGACAGGGGGCTAGGGGCCAACGTCCTGACTTTC. The chain recombines TRBV12-5 with TRBJ2-6; TRBD1 agrees at 12 bases. The germline gives CDR1 LGHNT, CDR2 FRNRAP. This CDR3 is 17 amino acids long.

The chain employs TRBV12-3 or TRBV12-4 and TRBJ2-1, with D hard to call. The CDR3 totals 14 residues. The V and J ends lost 4 bases and 3 bases respectively, with 10 bases between them. The CDR3 nucleotides read TGTGCCAGCAGTTATCCCGGGTACTACAATGAGCAGTTCTTC. This sequence encodes CASSYPGYYNEQFF.

This clonotype was seen a handful of times. The V gene is TRBV3-1, the J gene TRBJ1-6; D is uncertain. CDR3 length equals 16 residues. The germline V and J ends were trimmed by 1 base and 5 bases, with 12 bases remaining between them. Germline assignment: CDR1 LGHDT and CDR2 YNNKEL (reference sequence). The CDR3 reads CASSQGVGIHNSPLHF. The DNA for the CDR3 is TGTGCCAGCAGCCAAGGGGTCGGTATCCATAATTCACCCCTCCACTTT.

This clonotype was seen a few times. The genes are TRBV29-1 and TRBJ2-1; maybe TRBD1 (6 bases). Trimming pared 4 bases from V and 6 bases from J, leaving 13 bases between. The germline gives CDR1 SQVTM, CDR2 ANQGSEA. The CDR3 is 13 amino acids. CDR3 coding DNA: TGCAGCGTTGTCGAGGGGGTAGGCAATGAGCAGTTCTTC. It specifies CSVVEGVGNEQFF.

The genes are TRBV27 and TRBJ2-7, with 9 bases lining up with TRBD1. Germline trimming cut 8 bases from V and 7 bases from J; bases unmatched to any gene: 12. The CDR3 sequence is 14 residues long. Germline V CDR1 and CDR2: MNHEY, SMNVEV (reference sequence). CDR3 nucleotides: TGTGCCAGCCGGAGAGGACAGGGGATCGATGAGCAGTACTTC. Its translation is CASRRGQGIDEQYF.

The chain has TRBV6-1 and TRBJ1-5, with TRBD1 identical over 7 bases. The trim removed 5 bases at V and 5 bases at J, leaving 9 bases unmatched. This CDR3 contains 15 residues. CDR1 and CDR2 from the germline V gene are MNHNS and SASEGT. DNA of the CDR3: TGTGCCAGCAGTCCGGGGACAGCGTCATATCAGCCCCAGCATTTT. Amino acids: CASSPGTASYQPQHF.

The rearrangement links TRBV20-1 to TRBJ1-4, with 8 bases that match TRBD1. CDR1 is DFQATT and CDR2 is SNEGSKA in the germline V gene (reference sequence). This CDR3 is 13 amino acids long. The V gene end was trimmed by 5 bases and the J gene end by 7 bases; junction bases not matched to a gene: 6. The CDR3 DNA is TGCAGTGCTGCACAGGGGGGTGGTGAAAAACTGTTTTTT. Protein: CSAAQGGGEKLFF.

The V call is TRBV5-1, the J call TRBJ2-3, with 8 nucleotides matching TRBD2. V shed 0 bases and J 5 bases; nucleotides not matched to a gene: 8. The CDR3 loop spans 16 amino acids. Germline V CDR1 and CDR2: SGHRS, YFSETQ. The CDR3 nucleotides are TGCGCCAGCAGCTTGGGTCTCGGGAGGGCCGGAGATACGCAGTATTTT. Encoded protein: CASSLGLGRAGDTQYF.

CDR3 in amino acids: CSARRGGGGNQPQHF. Written as DNA, the CDR3 is TGCAGTGCTAGAAGAGGGGGCGGAGGCAATCAGCCCCAGCATTTT. The chain employs TRBV20-1 and TRBJ1-5, with 7 bases that match TRBD1. The CDR3 totals 15 residues. Germline lookup yields CDR1 DFQATT and CDR2 SNEGSKA (reference sequence). V shed 2 bases and J 2 bases; nucleotides not matched to a gene: 6.

The V gene is TRBV30, the J gene TRBJ1-1; D ambiguous. V gave up 0 bases and J gave up 8 bases, with 7 bases separating them. The CDR3 covers 11 residues. Germline V gene data show CDR1 as GTSNPN and CDR2 as SVGIG (reference sequence). The DNA for the CDR3 is TGTGCCTGGAGTGTATATCTGGAAGCTTTCTTT. Translation: CAWSVYLEAFF.

V and J are TRBV6-5 and TRBJ2-7, with TRBD1 matching 9 bases. This CDR3 has 16 amino acids. Trimming cost V 4 bases and J 1 base; bases outside gene matches: 8. CDR1 MNHEY and CDR2 SVGAGI come from the germline V gene. CDR3 loop: CASSWGQGRISYEQYF. The CDR3 DNA sequence: TGTGCCAGCAGTTGGGGACAGGGTCGGATATCCTACGAGCAGTACTTC.

V and J are TRBV3-1 and TRBJ1-6, with D uncertain. V dropped 1 base and J dropped 11 bases, with 6 bases sitting between them. The CDR3 has 12 residues. Germline CDR1 and CDR2: LGHDT and YNNKEL (reference sequence). This CDR3 reads CASSQGLTPLHF. CDR3 nucleotides: TGTGCCAGCAGCCAAGGACTCACACCCCTCCACTTT.

This clonotype was observed a few times. The J gene is TRBJ2-3, the V gene TRBV14; the D gene is possibly TRBD1 (5 bases). Germline V gene data show CDR1 as SGHDN and CDR2 as FVKESK. The CDR3 has 11 residues. With 5 bases removed from V and 8 bases from J, the gap between germline ends came to 8 bases. CDR3 bases: TGTGCCAGCAGCGATAGGGGTACGCAGTATTTT. This codes for CASSDRGTQYF. Variable domain in full (rest from reference TRBV14 and TRBJ2-3): EAGVTQFPSHSVIEKGQTVTLRCDPISGHDNLYWYRRVMGKEIKFLLHFVKESKQDESGMPNNRFLAERTGGTYSTLKVQPAELEDSGVYFCASSDRGTQYFGPGTRLTVL.

This clonotype has only a few counts. This chain uses TRBV5-1 with TRBJ2-2; TRBD1 matches 9 bases. The V segment lost 2 bases and the J segment 5 bases; nucleotides outside the gene matches: 1. This CDR3 spans 14 amino acids. Per the germline V gene, CDR1 is SGHRS and CDR2 is YFSETQ. CDR3 in DNA: TGCGCCAGCAGCTTACAGGGGGCGACCGGGGAGCTGTTTTTT. Protein: CASSLQGATGELFF.

The chain links TRBV11-2 to TRBJ1-1; a weak D match, TRBD1 (6 bases). V was pared by 5 bases and J by 0 bases, with 13 bases between. The CDR3 sequence is 15 residues long. Germline CDR1 and CDR2: SGHAT and FQNNGV. CDR3 sequence: CASSAHNRVNTEAFF. The CDR3 DNA reads TGTGCCAGCAGCGCACACAACAGGGTGAACACTGAAGCTTTCTTT.

The chain links TRBV7-9 to TRBJ2-5; D is unclear. CDR3 length equals 13 residues. CDR1 SEHNR and CDR2 FQNEAQ come from the germline V gene (reference sequence). Trimming removed 0 bases from V and 3 bases from J, with 5 bases in between. The CDR3 protein is CASSLATEETQYF. The CDR3 DNA reads as TGTGCCAGCAGCTTAGCCACAGAAGAGACCCAGTACTTC.

The chain is built from TRBV10-3 and TRBJ2-7; 9 bases line up with TRBD1. The CDR3 sequence is 13 residues long. Trimming removed 5 bases from V and 5 bases from J; junction bases left unmatched: 4. Germline V CDR1 and CDR2: ENHRY, SYGVKD. For the CDR3, the DNA is TGTGCCATCAGTCTTTGGACAGGGGACGAGCAGTACTTC. Its translation: CAISLWTGDEQYF.

The chain uses TRBV12-3 or TRBV12-4 and TRBJ2-2; unclear D gene. Deletions cut 6 bases from V and 5 bases from J, with 13 bases between. The CDR3 runs to 14 residues. CDR3 protein: CASSPVTLTGELFF. The CDR3 region has the DNA TGTGCCAGCAGCCCAGTCACTCTGACCGGGGAGCTGTTTTTT.

This clonotype came up a few times. V is TRBV12-5 and J is TRBJ1-2; possible D gene TRBD1, 6 bases. This CDR3 contains 14 residues. Per germline, CDR1 LGHNT and CDR2 FRNRAP. Trimming shortened V by 6 bases and J by 3 bases, and 14 bases separated the two germline ends. CDR3 nucleotides: TGTGCTAGTGGCGACCTAGGGACACACTATGGCTACACCTTC. It codes for CASGDLGTHYGYTF.

This clonotype came up once. J is TRBJ2-7 and V is TRBV18; the D is unclear. V was cut by 0 bases and J by 7 bases, with 4 bases left in between. The CDR3 extends over 11 amino acids. From germline, CDR1 is KGHSH and CDR2 LQKENI. The CDR3 DNA follows: TGTGCCAGCTCACCACCAGGAGAGCAGTACTTC. Translation: CASSPPGEQYF.

The genes are TRBV6-5 and TRBJ2-1; tentative D call: TRBD1 (5 bases). Germline-derived CDR1 and CDR2 are MNHEY and SVGAGI. Trimming stripped 0 bases from V and 8 bases from J, with 23 bases between. This CDR3 is 18 amino acids long. The CDR3 bases are TGTGCCAGCAGTTACTCGACAGAGTTCCTAGATCTCGGCCATGAGCAGTTCTTC. Protein: CASSYSTEFLDLGHEQFF.